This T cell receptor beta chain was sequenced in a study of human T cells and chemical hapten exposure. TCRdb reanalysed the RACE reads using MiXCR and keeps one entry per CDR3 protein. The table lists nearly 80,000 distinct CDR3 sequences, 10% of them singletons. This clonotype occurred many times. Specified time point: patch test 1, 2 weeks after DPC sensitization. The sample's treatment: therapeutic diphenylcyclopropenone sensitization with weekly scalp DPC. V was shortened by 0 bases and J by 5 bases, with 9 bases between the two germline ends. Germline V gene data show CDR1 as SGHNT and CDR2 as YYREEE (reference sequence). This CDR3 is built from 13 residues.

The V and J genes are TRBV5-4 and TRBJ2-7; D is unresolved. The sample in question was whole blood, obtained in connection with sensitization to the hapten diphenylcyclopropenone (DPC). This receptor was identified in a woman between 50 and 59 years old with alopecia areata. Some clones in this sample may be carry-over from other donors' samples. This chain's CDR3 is CASSLGPFNEQYF. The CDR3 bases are TGTGCCAGCAGCTTGGGGCCATTTAACGAGCAGTACTTC.